Sequencing of this TCR beta chain was carried out in a study of early T cells in non-severe SARS-CoV-2 infection. Overall study: With bulk RNA from unsorted whole blood as input, sequencing yielded unpaired chains.

MiXCR, run by TCRdb on the 5' RACE reads, gives a single entry per CDR3 protein. This table holds about 92,000 distinct CDR3 sequences, less than 15% found once. Germline CDR1 reads MNHEY; CDR2 reads SMNVEV (reference sequence). V was trimmed by 7 bases and J by 4 bases, leaving 14 bases between them. This CDR3 comprises 15 residues. The TCR comes from an adult who was a healthcare worker with PCR-confirmed SARS-CoV-2 infection or an uninfected control (not recorded which). V usage is TRBV27 and J usage is TRBJ1-6, with D perhaps TRBD1 (6 bases). Sequenced input: whole blood. CDR3 DNA: TGTGCCAGCAAGGAGGACAGACAATATAATTCACCCCTCCACTTT. Translated: CASKEDRQYNSPLHF.